This T cell receptor (beta chain) stems from a study of human T cells and chemical hapten exposure. Study-wide findings and caveats: After DPC sensitization, TCRs above 1 in 1000 frequency showed no change.

This clonotype was counted ten times or more. What it recognizes is unknown. Time point noted: healthy volunteer bleed at 2 weeks. Total RNA was isolated from unfractionated whole blood. TCRdb fed the RACE reads into MiXCR, producing one record per CDR3 protein. The table lists tens of thousands of distinct CDR3 sequences, about 10% of them singletons. CDR3 length: 13 residues. The germline V gene has CDR1 SGHVS and CDR2 FQNEAQ. V lost 3 bases to trimming and J lost 6 bases, with 9 bases between them. This TCR came from a female donor in good health. Some clones in this sample may be carry-over from other donors' samples. The sample was whole blood. The genes are TRBV7-8 and TRBJ1-5; D ambiguous. The CDR3 bases are TGTGCCAGCAGCTTCGGGGAGGGTCAGCCCCAGCATTTT. It is translated as CASSFGEGQPQHF.